This T cell receptor beta chain was captured in a study of beta chain features in type 1 diabetes. Study conclusions and caveats: TCRB CDR3s were moderately but significantly shorter in Type 1 diabetes patients in all four CD4+ subsets.

J lost 10 bases, V lost 2 bases, and 12 bases had no gene match. Germline CDR1 ENHRY, CDR2 SYGVKD. The CDR3 consists of 16 residues. Turning to this clone: Its antigen is not known.

Investigators reverse transcribed all isolated RNA, so they sequenced expressed TCRB transcripts. Profiling relied on immunoSEQ multiplex PCR, and the TCRdb table lists in-frame clones only, not all of them. The sample records approximately 270,000 clones, roughly an eighth being singletons. This clonotype originated in a man younger than 45 with type 1 diabetes. The chain recombines TRBV10-3 with TRBJ2-1; 9 nucleotides match TRBD2. The sample comprised naive CD4+ T cells from blood. CDR3 DNA sequence: TGTGCCATCAGTGAGGATCGGCGGGAGGGCCGAGGCGAGCAGTTCTTC. Translated, it gives CAISEDRREGRGEQFF.